Listed here are 20 T cell receptor beta chains from one sample, sequenced in a study of T cells in Graves' hyperthyroidism and ophthalmopathy. The source material, RNA transcripts, was used to amplify TCR beta CDR3 regions. RT-PCR in the first round (using the HTBI primer set) targeted the TCR CDR3. TCRdb independently ran MiXCR on the multiplex PCR reads; one entry per CDR3 protein. The repertoire has roughly 300,000 distinct CDR3 sequences, under 25% of them found once; the top ten carry around 50%. The sequencing sample was made of blood. These TCRs come from a woman aged 50 to 60 with Graves' hyperthyroidism.

This clonotype was recorded at least ten times. The V call is TRBV28, the J call TRBJ2-1; the D is unclear. This CDR3 is 13 amino acids long. V was pared by 4 bases and J by 5 bases, with 9 bases between. Germline CDR1 and CDR2: MDHEN and SYDVKM. For the CDR3, the DNA is TGTGCCAGCAGTTCCGGCTTTGACAATGAGCAGTTCTTC. It codes for CASSSGFDNEQFF.

The chain recombines TRBV19 with TRBJ1-5, with D perhaps TRBD1 (5 bases). CDR3 length: 15 amino acids. The V end lost 2 bases, the J end lost 10 bases, and 18 bases lay between the germline ends. Germline V gene lookup returns CDR1 LNHDA and CDR2 SQIVND (reference sequence). The CDR3 DNA reads as TGTGCCAGTAGTATAAGGGGAACGCCCCAGGGTCCCCAGCATTTT. It codes for CASSIRGTPQGPQHF. The full variable domain, rest sourced from reference TRBV19 and TRBJ1-5, is DGGITQSPKYLFRKEGQNVTLSCEQNLNHDAMYWYRQDPGQGLRLIYYSQIVNDFQKGDIAEGYSVSREKKESFPLTVTSAQKNPTAFYLCASSIRGTPQGPQHFGDGTRLSIL.

A single count supports this clonotype. This sequence joins TRBV7-8 and TRBJ2-7, with TRBD2 identical over 12 bases. Per germline, CDR1 SGHVS and CDR2 FQNEAQ. J gave up 2 bases and V 5 bases, and 7 bases lay outside the gene matches. This CDR3 is built from 16 residues. CDR3 coding DNA: TGTGCCAGCAGCCCTAGGACTAGCGGGACACCCTACGAGCAGTACTTC. It is translated as CASSPRTSGTPYEQYF.

This clonotype was found many times. This rearrangement joins TRBV28 to TRBJ2-5, with 8 nucleotides matching TRBD2. This CDR3 is built from 15 residues. V lost 2 bases to trimming and J lost 5 bases; unmatched junction nucleotides: 7. Germline V gene lookup returns CDR1 MDHEN and CDR2 SYDVKM. The CDR3 nucleotides read TGTGCCAGCAGTTTAGACGACGGGGGGGGTGAGACCCAGTACTTC. Protein sequence: CASSLDDGGGETQYF.

This clonotype showed up many times. The V and J genes are TRBV20-1 and TRBJ2-5, with D possibly TRBD1 on 5 matching bases. CDR3 length: 15 amino acids. V lost 5 bases, J lost 2 bases, and 18 bases lay in between. Looked up from germline, CDR1 is DFQATT and CDR2 is SNEGSKA (reference sequence). CDR3 protein: CSAQGAPPKQETQYF. CDR3 bases: TGCAGTGCTCAAGGGGCCCCCCCAAAACAAGAGACCCAGTACTTC.

This clonotype was detected many times. The rearrangement joins TRBV15 to TRBJ2-5, with a tentative D call TRBD2 (6 bases). Germline V lookup: CDR1 LNHNV, CDR2 YYDKDF (reference sequence). Trimming removed 4 bases from V and 4 bases from J, with 16 bases in between. This CDR3 has 15 residues. The CDR3 coding sequence is TGTGCCACCAGCAACGGACCCTGGGGGGTAGAGACCCAGTACTTC. It yields the protein CATSNGPWGVETQYF.

There are many counts of this clonotype. This chain uses TRBV20-1 with TRBJ2-7, with 8 bases lining up with TRBD2. The CDR3 contains 13 residues. V lost 3 bases and J lost 5; bases outside the gene matches: 6. CDR1 is DFQATT, CDR2 SNEGSKA, per germline (reference sequence). CDR3 bases: TGCAGTGCTAGTTACGGGGGGGACAACGAGCAGTACTTC. It codes for CSASYGGDNEQYF.

The chain has TRBV3-1 and TRBJ2-6; D is ambiguous. Germline assignment: CDR1 LGHDT and CDR2 YNNKEL (reference sequence). This CDR3 region has 15 residues. The V end lost 0 bases, the J end lost 2 bases, and 5 bases lay between the germline ends. CDR3 protein: CASSQDLTGANVLTF. CDR3 sequence (DNA): TGTGCCAGCAGCCAAGACTTAACTGGGGCCAACGTCCTGACTTTC.

In its sample, this clonotype was seen many times. V is TRBV30 and J is TRBJ1-6; 7 nucleotides agree with TRBD1. Germline CDR1 and CDR2: GTSNPN and SVGIG (reference sequence). The CDR3 loop spans 15 amino acids. Trimming took 0 bases from V and 10 from J; bases not matched to a gene: 9. The CDR3 sequence is CAWSVVGTERSPLHF. The CDR3 nucleotides are TGTGCCTGGAGTGTAGTGGGGACAGAGCGCTCACCCCTCCACTTT.

This clonotype was recorded a few times. The J gene is TRBJ2-4, the V gene TRBV5-1; 9 nucleotides line up with TRBD1. This CDR3 has 13 amino acids. Germline V lookup: CDR1 SGHRS, CDR2 YFSETQ. Unmatched junction bases numbered 8, after V lost 7 bases and J lost 9 bases. In DNA, the CDR3 is TGCGCCAGCGGGACAGGGCGGGTCGGCATTCAGTACTTC. It specifies CASGTGRVGIQYF.

This clonotype was recorded at least ten times. Here the CDR3 DNA reads TGTGCCAGCAGCCGTGGAGGAACGGGACAGGGGTGGAAAGAGCAGTACTTC. Translated: CASSRGGTGQGWKEQYF. This chain links TRBV7-6 with TRBJ2-7; 10 bases agree with TRBD1. The germline V gene encodes CDR1 SGHVS and CDR2 FNYEAQ. V was pared by 5 bases and J by 7 bases, with 17 bases of the junction left unmatched. The CDR3 runs to 17 residues. The full variable domain, in which reference TRBV7-6 and TRBJ2-7 provide the parts outside the CDR3, is GAGVSQSPRYKVTKRGQDVALRCDPISGHVSLYWYRQALGQGPEFLTYFNYEAQQDKSGLPNDRFSAERPEGSISTLTIQRTEQRDSAMYRCASSRGGTGQGWKEQYFGPGTRLTVT.

This clonotype was counted many times. The gene calls are TRBV5-1 and TRBJ2-7; TRBD2 agrees at 9 bases. There are 17 residues in the CDR3. Germline CDR1 SGHRS, CDR2 YFSETQ. J gave up 3 bases and V 4 bases, and 14 bases lay outside the gene matches. CDR3: CASSPGMGSGRSYEQYF. The DNA of the CDR3 is TGCGCCAGCAGCCCGGGGATGGGTAGCGGGAGAAGCTACGAGCAGTACTTC.

The chain is built from TRBV10-3 and TRBJ2-3, with 14 bases that match TRBD2. The CDR3 length is 15 residues. Germline V lookup: CDR1 ENHRY, CDR2 SYGVKD. J gave up 3 bases and V 11 bases, and 7 bases lay outside the gene matches. The CDR3 protein is CASKGTSGRTDTQYF. CDR3 coding DNA: TGTGCCTCAAAGGGGACTAGCGGGAGAACAGATACGCAGTATTTT.

This clonotype was observed a handful of times. V and J are TRBV12-3 or TRBV12-4 and TRBJ2-4, with 10 nucleotides matching TRBD1. Unmatched junction bases numbered 4, after V lost 5 bases and J lost 3 bases. There are 15 residues in the CDR3. The CDR3 DNA reads as TGTGCCAGCAGTCCCCGGGACAGGGGCAAAAACATTCAGTACTTC. It specifies CASSPRDRGKNIQYF.

This clonotype was found a few times. The CDR3 DNA reads as TGTGCCAGCAGACACAGGGGCTACGAGCAGTACTTC. It specifies CASRHRGYEQYF. The chain is built from TRBV12-3 or TRBV12-4 and TRBJ2-7, with 7 bases aligning to TRBD1. Unmatched junction bases numbered 2, after V lost 6 bases and J lost 3 bases. This CDR3 spans 12 amino acids.

This clonotype occurred a few times. The chain employs TRBV9 and TRBJ2-5; no clear D gene. V was cut by 0 bases and J by 5 bases, with 17 bases left in between. The CDR3 spans 16 residues. The V gene's germline CDR1 is SGDLS and CDR2 YYNGEE. This CDR3 is CASSVGRVFLRETQYF. The CDR3 DNA sequence: TGTGCCAGCAGCGTAGGAAGGGTATTCCTCCGGGAGACCCAGTACTTC.

This clonotype was observed many times. This rearrangement joins TRBV29-1 to TRBJ1-1; no clear D gene. This CDR3 has 14 residues. V was shortened by 4 bases and J by 1 base, with 13 bases between the two germline ends. Germline V gene lookup returns CDR1 SQVTM and CDR2 ANQGSEA. This chain's CDR3 is CSVGHGQQNTEAFF. As DNA, the CDR3 is TGCAGCGTTGGACATGGGCAGCAGAACACTGAAGCTTTCTTT.

This clonotype was recorded a few times. The chain has TRBV29-1 and TRBJ1-4, with 11 bases that match TRBD1. The length of the CDR3 is 13 residues. Germline V gene sequence: CDR1 SQVTM, CDR2 ANQGSEA. V gave up 7 bases and J gave up 7 bases; unmatched junction bases: 5. The CDR3 DNA sequence: TGCAGCGCCAGGACAGGGGGCGGTGAAAAACTGTTTTTT. The encoded protein is CSARTGGGEKLFF.

This clonotype occurred many times. The chain uses TRBV28 and TRBJ1-6, with 7 bases matching TRBD1. Germline CDR1 and CDR2: MDHEN and SYDVKM. The CDR3 is 15 residues long. V shed 7 bases and J 5 bases; nucleotides not matched to a gene: 8. CDR3: CASNTGQRDNSPLHF. CDR3 bases: TGTGCCAGCAACACGGGACAGCGAGATAATTCACCCCTCCACTTT. The whole variable domain, filled in from reference TRBV28 and TRBJ1-6, reads DVKVTQSSRYLVKRTGEKVFLECVQDMDHENMFWYRQDPGLGLRLIYFSYDVKMKEKGDIPEGYSVSREKKERFSLILESASTNQTSMYLCASNTGQRDNSPLHFGNGTRLTVT.

At least ten counts were recorded for this clonotype. The chain carries TRBV5-1 and TRBJ1-1; D gene unclear. The length of the CDR3 is 13 residues. The germline V gene encodes CDR1 SGHRS and CDR2 YFSETQ. V lost 3 bases to trimming and J lost 7 bases, with 13 bases between them. The CDR3 loop is CASSSDLAGEAFF. The CDR3 DNA sequence: TGCGCCAGCAGCTCGGACCTGGCGGGTGAAGCTTTCTTT.